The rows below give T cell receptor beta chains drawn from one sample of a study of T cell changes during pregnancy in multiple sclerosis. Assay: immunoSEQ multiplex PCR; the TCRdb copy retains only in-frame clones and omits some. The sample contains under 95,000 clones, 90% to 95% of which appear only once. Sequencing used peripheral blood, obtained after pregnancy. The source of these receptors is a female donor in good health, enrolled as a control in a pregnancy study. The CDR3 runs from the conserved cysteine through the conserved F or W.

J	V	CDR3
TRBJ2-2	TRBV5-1	CASSRGQENTGELFF
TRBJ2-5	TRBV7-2	CASSIFGTQETQYF
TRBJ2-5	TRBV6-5	CASRGGPKRETQYF
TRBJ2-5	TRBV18	CASSPRVAGQETQYF
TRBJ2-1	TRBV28	CASRPPWTGAAEQFF
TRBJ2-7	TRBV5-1	CASAEGTSYEQYF
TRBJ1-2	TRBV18	CASSPPVTAPSYGYTF
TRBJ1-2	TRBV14	CASSQDGRQGSIGYTF
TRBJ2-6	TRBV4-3	CASSQDHSGANVLTF
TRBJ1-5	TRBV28	CASSFKRQYNQPQHF
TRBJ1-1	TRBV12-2	CAQEGTEAFF
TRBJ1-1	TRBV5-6	CASSPQGVNTEAFF
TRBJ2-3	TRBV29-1	CSVEDGERRTQYF
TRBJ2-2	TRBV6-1	CASNRDRGYTGELFF
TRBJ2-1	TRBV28	CASSLDRQINNEQFF
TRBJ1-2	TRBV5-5	CASSPGEVGYTF
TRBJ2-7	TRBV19	CASSIGTATYEQYF
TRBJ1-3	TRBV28	CASSPASSTGSGNTIYF
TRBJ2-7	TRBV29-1	CSVESQGSYEQYF
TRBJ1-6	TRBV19	CASRAGYNSPLHF
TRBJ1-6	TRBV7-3	CASSFQGGNSPLHF
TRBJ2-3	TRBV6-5	CASSTGGPPTDTQYF
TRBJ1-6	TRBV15	CATSRDSRSPLHF
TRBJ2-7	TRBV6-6	CASSYSRGTYEQYF
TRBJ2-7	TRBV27	CASSFTGTAPYEQYF
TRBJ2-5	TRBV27	CASSRLEGTQYF
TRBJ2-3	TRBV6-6	CASSLGGSTDTQYF
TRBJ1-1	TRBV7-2	CASRRQGMNTEAFF
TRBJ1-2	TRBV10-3	CAIRGQGNYGYTF
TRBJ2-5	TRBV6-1	CAGGGSTETQYF
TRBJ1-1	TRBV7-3	CASSLQEGTEAFF
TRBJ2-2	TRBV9	CASSLNLGGYTGELFF
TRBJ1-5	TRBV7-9	CASSPSSGNQPQHF
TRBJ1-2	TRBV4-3	CASSQEQGWRYGYTF
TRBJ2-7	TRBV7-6	CASSAGTGGIEQYF
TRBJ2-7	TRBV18	CASSPPGTGIYEQYF
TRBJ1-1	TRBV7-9	CASSLGQGNTEAFF
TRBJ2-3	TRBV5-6	CASSRGTSGTKDTQYF
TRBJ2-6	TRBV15	CATRSSGANVLTF
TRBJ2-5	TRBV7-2	CASSPSSGGQETQYF
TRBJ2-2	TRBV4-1	CASSPGGARTGELFF
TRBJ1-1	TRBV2	CASSESYTEAFF
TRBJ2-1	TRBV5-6	CASSPLVRVVEQFF
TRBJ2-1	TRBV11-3	CASSLGAGGFYNEQFF
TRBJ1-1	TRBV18	CASSPQTGQGGPLNTEAFF
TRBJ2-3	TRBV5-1	CANSPQGATQYF
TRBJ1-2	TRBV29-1	CSDHGGGGGSF
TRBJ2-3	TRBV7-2	CASSLAQSTDTQYF
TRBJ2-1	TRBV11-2	CASSSRDRHQFF
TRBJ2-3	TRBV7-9	CASSLELTDTQYF
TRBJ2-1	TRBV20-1	CSARVRGEQFF
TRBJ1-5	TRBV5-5	CASSLVAGQPQHF
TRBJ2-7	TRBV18	CASSPNTGREQYF
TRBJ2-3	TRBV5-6	CASSSTNRGLTQYF
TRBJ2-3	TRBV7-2	CASRTTPTDTQYF
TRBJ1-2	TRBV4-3	CASSQGSGGNGYTF
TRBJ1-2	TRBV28	CASSLEGLGYTF
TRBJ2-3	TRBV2	CASRQQGHGTDTQYF
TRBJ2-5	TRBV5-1	CASSTGTGPQETQYF